This T cell receptor (beta chain) is from a study of cytomegalovirus exposure and HLA in healthy donors. Amplification used 60 Vbeta primers and 13 Jbeta primers. The method was immunoSEQ multiplex PCR; TCRdb's version includes in-frame clones alone and lacks a portion of them. Here the sample spans under 150,000 clones, about three quarters being singletons. The CDR3 contains 14 residues. V lost 7 bases to trimming and J lost 0 bases; unmatched junction nucleotides: 4. Germline V lookup: CDR1 ENHRY, CDR2 SYGVKD. The chain uses TRBV10-3 and TRBJ1-1; 8 nucleotides line up with TRBD1. The clonotype originates from a young woman in good health and CMV-seronegative. Sequences were obtained from PBMCs. CDR3 in DNA: TGTGCCATCAAACAGGGGGTACTGAACACTGAAGCTTTCTTT. The encoded protein is CAIKQGVLNTEAFF.